A selection of T cell receptor beta chains follows, all from one sample in a study of T cells in Graves' hyperthyroidism and ophthalmopathy. Via MiXCR, TCRdb re-called the multiplex PCR reads, giving one row per CDR3 protein. The data show around 300,000 distinct CDR3 sequences, with about an eighth seen just once and 34% held by the top ten. The sample comprised blood. The receptor source for this set is a middle-aged woman with Graves' ophthalmopathy. Both conserved end residues are part of each CDR3. D genes are given only for firm matches. Clone size, where shown, is once, few, many, or a class for clones that have expanded.

J: TRBJ2-7; V: TRBV27; length: 15; size: .; D: .; CDR3: CASSRDSIIPHEQYF; DNA: TGTGCCAGCAGTCGTGACAGTATAATCCCCCACGAGCAGTACTTC
J: TRBJ1-5; V: TRBV24-1; length: 18; size: .; D: TRBD1; CDR3: CATSDTTGGAYSNQPQHF; DNA: TGTGCCACCAGTGATACGACAGGGGGTGCATATAGCAATCAGCCCCAGCATTTT
J: TRBJ1-1; V: TRBV7-2; length: 15; size: many; D: .; CDR3: CASSSQDTSGTEAFF; DNA: TGTGCCAGCAGCTCACAGGACACGAGCGGCACTGAAGCTTTCTTT
J: TRBJ2-7; V: TRBV15; length: 13; size: few; D: TRBD1; CDR3: CATSHRGSYEQYF; DNA: TGTGCCACTTCCCACAGGGGGTCCTACGAGCAGTACTTC
J: TRBJ1-4; V: TRBV6-2/TRBV6-3; length: 16; size: many; D: .; CDR3: CASSYSIGRRDEKLFF; DNA: TGTGCCAGCAGTTACTCGATTGGGAGAAGGGATGAAAAACTGTTTTTT
J: TRBJ2-1; V: TRBV28; length: 17; size: many; D: TRBD2; CDR3: CASSIRIPSGRANEQFF; DNA: TGTGCCAGCAGCATCCGGATCCCCAGCGGGAGGGCTAATGAGCAGTTCTTC
J: TRBJ1-5; V: TRBV30; length: 13; size: .; D: .; CDR3: CAWNPRMDSPQHF; DNA: TGTGCCTGGAACCCCAGGATGGATTCGCCCCAGCATTTT
J: TRBJ2-2; V: TRBV15; length: 23; size: .; D: .; CDR3: CATSTFRDYTPKKGGTDIGELFF; DNA: TGTGCCACCAGCACCTTCCGGGACTACACTCCGAAAAAGGGGGGGACGGACATCGGGGAGCTGTTTTTT
J: TRBJ1-2; V: TRBV6-6; length: 15; size: many; D: TRBD1; CDR3: CASSYPPGQGNGYTF; DNA: TGTGCCAGCAGTTACCCACCGGGACAGGGAAATGGCTACACCTTC
J: TRBJ2-2; V: TRBV12-3/TRBV12-4; length: 12; size: many; D: TRBD1; CDR3: CASSRDRGPLFF; DNA: TGTGCCAGCAGTCGCGACAGGGGGCCGTTGTTTTTT
J: TRBJ2-5; V: TRBV7-2; length: 14; size: many; D: .; CDR3: CASSLSGGSETQYF; DNA: TGTGCCAGCAGCTTATCCGGTGGGTCAGAGACCCAGTACTTC
J: TRBJ2-2; V: TRBV2; length: 15; size: many; D: .; CDR3: CASSEGLFGTGELFF; DNA: TGTGCCAGCAGTGAGGGCCTCTTCGGCACCGGGGAGCTGTTTTTT
J: TRBJ1-6; V: TRBV28; length: 13; size: many; D: TRBD1; CDR3: CASTGQGLSPLHF; DNA: TGTGCCAGCACGGGACAGGGCCTTTCACCCCTCCACTTT
J: TRBJ1-4; V: TRBV5-8; length: 14; size: many; D: .; CDR3: CASSLQQGYEKLFF; DNA: TGTGCCAGCAGCTTGCAACAGGGCTATGAAAAACTGTTTTTT
J: TRBJ2-1; V: TRBV19; length: 15; size: .; D: TRBD2; CDR3: CASSIATSGRGEQFF; DNA: TGTGCCAGTAGTATAGCGACTAGCGGGAGGGGTGAGCAGTTCTTC
J: TRBJ2-7; V: TRBV20-1; length: 14; size: .; D: TRBD1; CDR3: CSAEDRDNAYEQYF; DNA: TGCAGTGCTGAGGACAGGGATAACGCCTACGAGCAGTACTTC
J: TRBJ2-3; V: TRBV14; length: 14; size: .; D: .; CDR3: CASSPVLGGDTQYF; DNA: TGTGCCAGCAGCCCAGTACTTGGGGGTGATACGCAGTATTTT
J: TRBJ2-1; V: TRBV20-1; length: 15; size: many; D: TRBD2; CDR3: CSTTDPSGRPNEQFF; DNA: TGCAGTACAACTGACCCTAGCGGGAGGCCCAATGAGCAGTTCTTC
J: TRBJ1-1; V: TRBV7-9; length: 13; size: few; D: .; CDR3: CASSFGATTEAFF; DNA: TGTGCCAGCAGCTTCGGGGCGACCACTGAAGCTTTCTTT
J: TRBJ2-5; V: TRBV12-3/TRBV12-4; length: 15; size: many; D: .; CDR3: CASSLDLGGRGTQYF; DNA: TGTGCCAGCAGTTTAGATTTAGGAGGTAGGGGGACCCAGTACTTC
J: TRBJ2-7; V: TRBV18; length: 14; size: many; D: .; CDR3: CASSRRQSVDEQYF; DNA: TGTGCCAGCTCGAGACGACAGTCAGTCGACGAGCAGTACTTC
J: TRBJ1-6; V: TRBV4-1; length: 18; size: .; D: .; CDR3: CASSQEINRADLNSPLHF; DNA: TGCGCCAGCAGCCAAGAAATTAACAGGGCGGACCTTAATTCACCCCTCCACTTT
J: TRBJ1-1; V: TRBV7-9; length: 12; size: .; D: .; CDR3: CASSLVWGEAFF; DNA: TGTGCCAGCAGCTTAGTTTGGGGGGAAGCTTTCTTT
J: TRBJ2-1; V: TRBV6-1; length: 14; size: many; D: TRBD1; CDR3: CASRSRDRYNEQFF; DNA: TGTGCCAGCAGGAGCCGGGACAGGTACAATGAGCAGTTCTTC
J: TRBJ2-5; V: TRBV5-6; length: 15; size: .; D: .; CDR3: CASSLFAGNQETQYF; DNA: TGTGCCAGCAGCTTGTTCGCGGGGAACCAAGAGACCCAGTACTTC